The 30 T cell receptor beta chains below were found in one sample sequenced in a study of T-cell reconstitution after alpha-beta-depleted transplantation in children (dated by TCRdb to the mid-2010s). The library was generated by PCR. Data came from an Illumina HiSeq 2500. TCR library preparation used molecular barcoding, with unique molecular identifiers applied to normalize quantification of the TCRbeta repertoire. TCRdb ran its own pipeline on the public reads, namely fastp trimming at Q25 and MiXCR clone calling, and kept in-frame beta chains. Each CDR3 protein appears once, grouped with its most common genes and DNA. Across this sample there are about 610,000 distinct CDR3 sequences, with over 9.5% seen only once. Roughly 4% of the sample is held by the ten biggest clonotypes. The sample consisted of PBMCs from the stem cell graft donor, taken from the stem cell graft. These receptors were collected from a human donor who donated a stem cell graft to a child with acute myeloid leukemia.

This clonotype was seen more than once but under ten times. The rearrangement uses TRBV14 and TRBJ1-1, with 8 bases lining up with TRBD1. This CDR3 is 15 amino acids long. Germline V gives CDR1 SGHDN, CDR2 FVKESK. The ends lost 6 bases at V and 2 bases at J; junction bases unmatched: 8. CDR3 sequence reads: CASRPMTGANTEAFF. DNA of the CDR3: TGTGCCAGCAGACCTATGACAGGGGCCAACACTGAAGCTTTCTTT. The full variable domain, completed using reference TRBV14 and TRBJ1-1, is EAGVTQFPSHSVIEKGQTVTLRCDPISGHDNLYWYRRVMGKEIKFLLHFVKESKQDESGMPNNRFLAERTGGTYSTLKVQPAELEDSGVYFCASRPMTGANTEAFFGQGTRLTVV.

V usage is TRBV7-2 and J usage is TRBJ2-7; tentative D call: TRBD1 (5 bases). With 4 bases removed from V and 3 bases from J, the gap between germline ends came to 10 bases. Germline CDR1 is SGHTA and CDR2 is FQGNSA. The CDR3 length is 13 residues. CDR3 nucleotide sequence: TGTGCCAGCAGCTACACGCAGGGCTACGAGCAGTACTTC. Protein sequence: CASSYTQGYEQYF.

V and J are TRBV12-3 or TRBV12-4 and TRBJ2-1; unclear D gene. Trimming left V 7 bases short and J 9 bases short, with 16 bases between. The CDR3 is made up of 13 amino acids. The CDR3 coding sequence is TGTGCCAGCACCATTCCCGATTGGAGTGAGCAGTTCTTC. It is translated as CASTIPDWSEQFF.

This clonotype appeared many times. This rearrangement joins TRBV12-3 or TRBV12-4 to TRBJ1-6, with 8 bases matching TRBD1. CDR3 length: 14 residues. Trimming at V came to 5 bases and at J to 9 bases, leaving 6 bases not matched to a gene. The CDR3 sequence: CASSKDREGSPLHF. The CDR3 region has the DNA TGTGCCAGCAGTAAGGACAGGGAGGGTTCACCCCTCCACTTT.

This clonotype was observed a handful of times. The chain recombines TRBV12-3 or TRBV12-4 with TRBJ1-1; unclear D gene. The CDR3 length is 13 residues. The ends were cut back, 6 bases at V and 6 bases at J, with 14 bases in the middle. In DNA form, the CDR3 reads TGTGCCAGCAGGCTACCTGGCAGAGCTGAAGCTTTCTTT. Protein product: CASRLPGRAEAFF.

This clonotype was seen a handful of times. This chain uses TRBV10-2 with TRBJ2-7, with 9 bases identical to TRBD2. Trimming took 5 bases from V and 3 from J; bases not matched to a gene: 5. CDR3 size: 14 residues. Per germline, CDR1 WSHSY and CDR2 SAAADI. The CDR3 coding sequence is TGCGCCAGCAGTCGGACTAGCGAGAACTACGAGCAGTACTTC. Its protein is CASSRTSENYEQYF.

In its sample, this clonotype was seen a few times. V usage is TRBV5-1 and J usage is TRBJ2-1; 7 nucleotides match TRBD2. With V trimmed by 4 bases and J by 4 bases, 11 bases remained unmatched. Germline V gene sequence: CDR1 SGHRS, CDR2 YFSETQ. The CDR3 extends over 16 amino acids. CDR3: CASSPQPGGQYNEQFF. The CDR3 nucleotides read TGCGCCAGCAGCCCCCAGCCGGGAGGACAATACAATGAGCAGTTCTTC.

The rearrangement links TRBV20-1 to TRBJ2-1, with 9 nucleotides matching TRBD2. Per the germline V gene, CDR1 is DFQATT and CDR2 is SNEGSKA (reference sequence). This CDR3 region has 17 residues. V shed 6 bases and J 8 bases; nucleotides not matched to a gene: 20. The CDR3 reads CSALNVRGRASWYEQFF. The CDR3, as DNA: TGCAGTGCCCTGAACGTTCGCGGGAGGGCCTCGTGGTATGAGCAGTTCTTC.

Only a few counts were recorded for this clonotype. The chain employs TRBV5-1 and TRBJ2-7; TRBD2 is a possible D gene (6 bases). This CDR3 spans 15 amino acids. Germline CDR1 and CDR2: SGHRS and YFSETQ. V was clipped by 0 bases and J by 5 bases, with 15 bases between them. The CDR3 sequence: CASSLEGTVGDEQYF. CDR3 bases: TGCGCCAGCAGCTTGGAGGGGACTGTCGGCGACGAGCAGTACTTC.

V usage is TRBV15 and J usage is TRBJ2-7; a possible D gene is TRBD1 (5 bases). Trimming took 2 bases from V and 0 from J, leaving 8 bases between them. Germline V gene lookup returns CDR1 LNHNV and CDR2 YYDKDF (reference sequence). CDR3 length: 14 amino acids. Here the CDR3 DNA reads TGTGCCACCAGCAGACAGGGAAGCTCCTACGAGCAGTACTTC. Its translation is CATSRQGSSYEQYF.

In this sample, this clonotype turned up many times. The CDR3: CATSRAGTSYEQYF. The DNA for the CDR3 is TGTGCCACCAGCAGAGCCGGGACTAGCTACGAGCAGTACTTC. This sequence joins TRBV15 and TRBJ2-7; TRBD2 matches at 8 bases. There are 14 residues in the CDR3. J gave up 3 bases and V 1 base, and 2 bases lay outside the gene matches. The germline gives CDR1 LNHNV, CDR2 YYDKDF (reference sequence).

This clonotype was seen a single time. The chain recombines TRBV7-2 with TRBJ2-1; the D is unclear. V gave up 5 bases and J gave up 3 bases, with 11 bases separating them. The CDR3 covers 14 residues. The germline CDR1 and CDR2 sequences are SGHTA and FQGNSA. In DNA, the CDR3 is TGTGCCAGCAGCCAATCGCCGTACTACAATGAGCAGTTCTTC. The encoded protein is CASSQSPYYNEQFF.

The chain links TRBV7-3 to TRBJ2-3; D perhaps matches TRBD2 (5 bases). Trimming left V 1 base short and J 4 bases short, with 6 bases between. Germline V lookup: CDR1 SGHTA, CDR2 FQGTGA. This CDR3 comprises 13 residues. In nucleotides, the CDR3 is TGTGCCAGCAGCTTAATGAGGGCAGATACGCAGTATTTT. Translation: CASSLMRADTQYF.

The V and J genes are TRBV4-3 and TRBJ2-1; 9 bases align to TRBD2. V was pared by 4 bases and J by 7 bases, with 8 bases of the junction left unmatched. The CDR3 runs 15 residues. CDR1 LGHNA and CDR2 YSLEER come from the germline V gene. CDR3 sequence (DNA): TGCGCCAGCAGCCCCGAACCGGGACTAGCAAATGAGCAGTTCTTC. It codes for CASSPEPGLANEQFF.

This clonotype has a count of ten or more. The J gene is TRBJ2-5, the V gene TRBV9; D is possibly TRBD1 or TRBD2 (5 bases each). The CDR3 extends over 14 amino acids. Germline V gives CDR1 SGDLS, CDR2 YYNGEE. V was clipped by 4 bases and J by 2 bases, with 12 bases between them. CDR3 loop: CASSPNWGQETQYF. The DNA of the CDR3 is TGTGCCAGCAGCCCCAACTGGGGGCAAGAGACCCAGTACTTC.

This clonotype was seen a few times. This chain uses TRBV11-3 with TRBJ2-1, with D hard to call. The length of the CDR3 is 14 residues. V was shortened by 0 bases and J by 9 bases, with 12 bases between the two germline ends. Germline assignment: CDR1 SGHNT and CDR2 YENEEA. Written as DNA, the CDR3 is TGTGCCAGCAGCTTAGAAAGTCATTCGCCTGAGCAGTTCTTC. Protein product: CASSLESHSPEQFF.

This clonotype was counted between two and nine times. This chain uses TRBV29-1 with TRBJ2-1; 7 bases line up with TRBD2. V lost 4 bases and J lost 7; bases outside the gene matches: 7. This CDR3 contains 13 residues. The germline gives CDR1 SQVTM, CDR2 ANQGSEA. The DNA for the CDR3 is TGCAGCGTTGCGGGGAGGGTTAGGAATGAGCAGTTCTTC. Protein product: CSVAGRVRNEQFF.

This clonotype was counted at least ten times. This chain connects TRBV6-5 to TRBJ2-7, with 13 bases aligning to TRBD2. The junction had 9 bases not matched to a gene; V was cut back by 6 bases and J by 7 bases. This CDR3 has 15 residues. Germline V lookup: CDR1 MNHEY, CDR2 SVGAGI. The CDR3 spells CASRRGLAGPTEQYF. The CDR3 DNA sequence: TGTGCCAGCAGAAGGGGACTAGCGGGACCCACAGAGCAGTACTTC.

This clonotype was found many times. This CDR3 reads CSALAGSGSTDTQYF. The CDR3 DNA reads TGCAGTGCACTCGCAGGTAGCGGGAGCACAGATACGCAGTATTTT. V gene TRBV20-1 combines with J gene TRBJ2-3, with TRBD2 identical over 7 bases. Germline V lookup: CDR1 DFQATT, CDR2 SNEGSKA (reference sequence). The CDR3 extends over 15 amino acids. With V trimmed by 6 bases and J by 0 bases, 9 bases remained unmatched.

This clonotype was picked up many times. The V call is TRBV12-3 or TRBV12-4, the J call TRBJ2-2; D possibly corresponds to TRBD1 (5 bases). This CDR3 region has 15 residues. The ends were cut back, 2 bases at V and 2 bases at J, with 9 bases in the middle. In DNA, the CDR3 is TGTGCCAGCAGTTTAAGGGGTATAAACACCGGGGAGCTGTTTTTT. As protein: CASSLRGINTGELFF.

This clonotype was counted between two and nine times. The chain links TRBV6-2 or TRBV6-3 to TRBJ1-1; D unresolved. The CDR3 extends over 14 amino acids. V gave up 7 bases and J gave up 1 base, with 13 bases separating them. From germline, CDR1 is MNHEY and CDR2 SVGEGT. The CDR3 region is CASNPDQWNTEAFF. The CDR3 DNA is TGTGCCAGCAACCCGGACCAGTGGAACACTGAAGCTTTCTTT.

The V and J genes are TRBV20-1 and TRBJ2-7; D might be TRBD1 or TRBD2, each matching 5 bases. This CDR3 has 14 amino acids. From germline, CDR1 is DFQATT and CDR2 SNEGSKA (reference sequence). Trimming shortened V by 0 bases and J by 3 bases, and 12 bases separated the two germline ends. Here the CDR3 reads CSARDGGPYYEQYF. CDR3 sequence (DNA): TGCAGTGCTAGAGATGGGGGACCGTACTACGAGCAGTACTTC.

This clonotype has a count of ten or more. This chain links TRBV28 with TRBJ1-5, with 8 positions matching TRBD1. This CDR3 is 15 amino acids long. Germline CDR1 reads MDHEN; CDR2 reads SYDVKM. The junction had 10 bases not matched to a gene; V was cut back by 6 bases and J by 6 bases. CDR3 amino acids: CASRTDRAWIQPQHF. The CDR3 DNA reads TGTGCCAGCAGGACGGACAGGGCTTGGATTCAGCCCCAGCATTTT.

This clonotype was detected only a few times. The chain employs TRBV28 and TRBJ2-7, with TRBD1 matching over 11 bases. Unmatched junction bases numbered 8, after V lost 4 bases and J lost 6 bases. The CDR3 consists of 15 residues. CDR1 is MDHEN, CDR2 SYDVKM, per germline. The CDR3 protein is CASSYLKGTGGEQYF. CDR3 coding DNA: TGTGCCAGCAGTTACCTCAAGGGGACAGGGGGCGAGCAGTACTTC.

This clonotype was seen only a few times. The chain links TRBV27 to TRBJ2-2; the match to TRBD2 covers 10 bases. With V trimmed by 2 bases and J by 3 bases, 6 bases remained unmatched. CDR1 is MNHEY, CDR2 SMNVEV, per germline (reference sequence). This CDR3 contains 17 residues. This chain's CDR3 is CASSLLTSGSYTGELFF. The CDR3 DNA follows: TGTGCCAGCAGTTTACTGACTAGCGGGTCCTACACCGGGGAGCTGTTTTTT.

This clonotype was seen repeatedly, ten times or more. CDR3 sequence reads: CASSQDEVSVTSGNTIYF. The CDR3 DNA sequence: TGTGCCAGCAGCCAAGATGAAGTATCCGTAACTTCTGGAAACACCATATATTTT. This chain connects TRBV3-1 to TRBJ1-3; unclear D gene. The CDR3 has 18 residues. CDR1 and CDR2 (germline): LGHDT, YNNKEL (reference sequence). The ends were cut back, 0 bases at V and 1 base at J, with 16 bases in the middle. Using reference TRBV3-1 and TRBJ1-3 for the parts outside the CDR3, the full variable domain is DTAVSQTPKYLVTQMGNDKSIKCEQNLGHDTMYWYKQDSKKFLKIMFSYNNKELIINETVPNRFSPKSPDKAHLNLHINSLELGDSAVYFCASSQDEVSVTSGNTIYFGEGSWLTVV.

Only a few counts were recorded for this clonotype. The chain joins TRBV20-1 to TRBJ2-3, with 8 bases that match TRBD2. Germline V gene lookup returns CDR1 DFQATT and CDR2 SNEGSKA (reference sequence). The CDR3 covers 16 residues. V dropped 3 bases and J dropped 5; count of bases not matched to a gene: 13. CDR3: CSASGAPGGPRDTQYF. The CDR3 nucleotides read TGCAGTGCTAGTGGGGCGCCGGGAGGGCCGAGAGATACGCAGTATTTT.

This clonotype has more than one count but fewer than ten. This chain connects TRBV9 to TRBJ2-3, with 8 bases lining up with TRBD2. The CDR3 is 16 residues long. CDR1 is SGDLS and CDR2 is YYNGEE in the germline V gene. With V trimmed by 2 bases and J by 3 bases, 8 bases remained unmatched. Here the CDR3 reads CASSVAAGGLTDTQYF. The CDR3 nucleotides are TGTGCCAGCAGCGTCGCGGCGGGAGGTTTGACAGATACGCAGTATTTT.

This clonotype was seen repeatedly, ten times or more. The J gene is TRBJ2-7, the V gene TRBV27, with 15 nucleotides matching TRBD2. V dropped 6 bases and J dropped 0; count of bases not matched to a gene: 6. The CDR3 is made up of 17 amino acids. Germline-derived CDR1 and CDR2 are MNHEY and SMNVEV (reference sequence). DNA for the CDR3: TGTGCCAGCAGGCCGGGGACTAGCGGGAGGCCCTCCTACGAGCAGTACTTC. It codes for CASRPGTSGRPSYEQYF.

The chain links TRBV4-3 to TRBJ2-7; TRBD1 agrees at 8 bases. After removal of 0 bases from V and 7 bases from J, the junction contained 8 bases not matched to a gene. Germline V lookup: CDR1 LGHNA, CDR2 YSLEER. The CDR3 consists of 15 residues. This CDR3 is CASSQDWQGAREQYF. The DNA for the CDR3 is TGCGCCAGCAGCCAAGATTGGCAGGGGGCCAGGGAGCAGTACTTC.